This T cell receptor (beta chain) was observed in a study of control samples from healthy donors and cancer patients. Measured with immunoSEQ multiplex PCR; TCRdb has only the in-frame clones, and not every one. The sample shows around 110,000 clones, about 93% of them seen only once. This CDR3 is 13 amino acids long. The ends were cut back, 5 bases at V and 0 bases at J, with 7 bases in the middle. CDR1 is LNHDA and CDR2 is SQIVND in the germline V gene (reference sequence). The chain combines TRBV19 with TRBJ1-1; D remains unclear. The origin of this receptor is a man under 40 in good health. The sample taken for sequencing was blood. The CDR3 protein is CASSSAVNTEAFF. The CDR3 DNA sequence: TGTGCCAGTAGTTCGGCGGTGAACACTGAAGCTTTCTTT. The whole variable domain, filled in from reference TRBV19 and TRBJ1-1, reads DGGITQSPKYLFRKEGQNVTLSCEQNLNHDAMYWYRQDPGQGLRLIYYSQIVNDFQKGDIAEGYSVSREKKESFPLTVTSAQKNPTAFYLCASSSAVNTEAFFGQGTRLTVV.